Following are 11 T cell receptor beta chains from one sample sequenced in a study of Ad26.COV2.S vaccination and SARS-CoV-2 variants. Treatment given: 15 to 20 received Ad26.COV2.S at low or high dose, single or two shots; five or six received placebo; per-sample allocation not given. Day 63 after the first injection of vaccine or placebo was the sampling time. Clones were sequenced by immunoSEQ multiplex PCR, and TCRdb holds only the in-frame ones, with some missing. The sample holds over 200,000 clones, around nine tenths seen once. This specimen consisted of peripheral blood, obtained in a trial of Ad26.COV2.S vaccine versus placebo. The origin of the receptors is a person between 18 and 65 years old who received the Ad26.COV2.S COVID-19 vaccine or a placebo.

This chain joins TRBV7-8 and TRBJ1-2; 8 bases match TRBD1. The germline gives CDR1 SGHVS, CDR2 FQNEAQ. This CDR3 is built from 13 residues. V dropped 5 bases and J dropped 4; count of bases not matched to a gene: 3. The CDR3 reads CASSLDRGYGYTF. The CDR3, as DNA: TGTGCCAGCAGCCTCGACAGGGGCTATGGCTACACCTTC.

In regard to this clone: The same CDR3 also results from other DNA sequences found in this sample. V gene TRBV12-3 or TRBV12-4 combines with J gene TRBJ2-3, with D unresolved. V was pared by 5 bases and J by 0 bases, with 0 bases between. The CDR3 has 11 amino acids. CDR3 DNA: TGTGCCAGCAGTAGCACAGATACGCAGTATTTT. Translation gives CASSSTDTQYF.

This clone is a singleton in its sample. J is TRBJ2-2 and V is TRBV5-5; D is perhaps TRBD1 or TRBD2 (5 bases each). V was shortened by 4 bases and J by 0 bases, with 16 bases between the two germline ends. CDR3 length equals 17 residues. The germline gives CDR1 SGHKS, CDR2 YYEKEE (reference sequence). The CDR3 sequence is CASSLRQGPSNTGELFF. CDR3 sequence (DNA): TGTGCCAGCAGCCTACGCCAGGGACCGTCGAACACCGGGGAGCTGTTTTTT.

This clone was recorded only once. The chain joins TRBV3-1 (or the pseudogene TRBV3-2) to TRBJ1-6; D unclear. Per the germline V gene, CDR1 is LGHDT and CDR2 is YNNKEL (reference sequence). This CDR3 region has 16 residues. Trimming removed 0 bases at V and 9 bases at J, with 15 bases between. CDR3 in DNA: TGTGCCAGCAGCCAAGAGGAACGGGTTCGGACTTCACCCCTCCACTTT. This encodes CASSQEERVRTSPLHF.

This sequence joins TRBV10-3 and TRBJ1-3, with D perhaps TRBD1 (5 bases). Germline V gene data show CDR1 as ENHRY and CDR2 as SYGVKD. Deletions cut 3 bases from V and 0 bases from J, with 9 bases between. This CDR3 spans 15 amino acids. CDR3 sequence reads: CAISDGGSSGNTIYF. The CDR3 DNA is TGTGCCATCAGTGATGGGGGGTCCTCTGGAAACACCATATATTTT.

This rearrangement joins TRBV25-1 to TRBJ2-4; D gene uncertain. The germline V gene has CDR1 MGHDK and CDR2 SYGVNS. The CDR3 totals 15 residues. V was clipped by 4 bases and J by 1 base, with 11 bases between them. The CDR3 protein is CASSGGSVAKNIQYF. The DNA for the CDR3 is TGTGCCAGCAGTGGGGGTTCGGTGGCCAAAAACATTCAGTACTTC.

The CDR3 protein is CASSWAGTGLAEQYF. CDR3 in DNA: TGTGCCAGCAGCTGGGCCGGGACAGGGTTGGCCGAGCAGTACTTC. The chain joins TRBV7-9 to TRBJ2-7; 9 positions agree with TRBD1. Per germline, CDR1 SEHNR and CDR2 FQNEAQ (reference sequence). This CDR3 is built from 15 residues. The V gene end was trimmed by 4 bases and the J gene end by 6 bases; junction bases not matched to a gene: 10. The variable domain in full, completed from reference TRBV7-9 and TRBJ2-7, reads DTGVSQNPRHKITKRGQNVTFRCDPISEHNRLYWYRQTLGQGPEFLTYFQNEAQLEKSRLLSDRFSAERPKGSFSTLEIQRTEQGDSAMYLCASSWAGTGLAEQYFGPGTRLTVT.

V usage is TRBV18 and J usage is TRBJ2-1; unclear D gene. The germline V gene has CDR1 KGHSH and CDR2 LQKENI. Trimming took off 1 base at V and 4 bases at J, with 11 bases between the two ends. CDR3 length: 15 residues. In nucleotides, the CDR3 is TGTGCCAGCTCACCACAGACGGCACTTTACAATGAGCAGTTCTTC. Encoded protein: CASSPQTALYNEQFF.

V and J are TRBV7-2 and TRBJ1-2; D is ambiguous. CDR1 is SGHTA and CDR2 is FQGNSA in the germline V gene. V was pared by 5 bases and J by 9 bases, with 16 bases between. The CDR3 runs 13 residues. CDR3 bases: TGTGCCAGCAGCGGCCGGGTTGCAAATAGCTACACCTTC. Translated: CASSGRVANSYTF.

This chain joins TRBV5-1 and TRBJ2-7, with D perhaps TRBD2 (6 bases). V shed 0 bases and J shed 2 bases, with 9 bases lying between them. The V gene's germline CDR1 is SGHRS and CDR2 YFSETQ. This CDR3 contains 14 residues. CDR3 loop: CASSLDSGPYEQYF. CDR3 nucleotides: TGCGCCAGCAGCTTGGATAGCGGACCCTACGAGCAGTACTTC. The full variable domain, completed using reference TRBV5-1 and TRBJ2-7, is KAGVTQTPRYLIKTRGQQVTLSCSPISGHRSVSWYQQTPGQGLQFLFEYFSETQRNKGNFPGRFSGRQFSNSRSEMNVSTLELGDSALYLCASSLDSGPYEQYFGPGTRLTVT.

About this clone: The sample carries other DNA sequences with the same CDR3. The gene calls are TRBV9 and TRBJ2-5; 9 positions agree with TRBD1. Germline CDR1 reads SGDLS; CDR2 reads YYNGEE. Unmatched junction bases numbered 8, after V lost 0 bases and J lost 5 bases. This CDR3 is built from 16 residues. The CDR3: CASSVAGTGGRETQYF. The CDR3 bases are TGTGCCAGCAGCGTAGCTGGTACAGGGGGCAGGGAGACCCAGTACTTC.